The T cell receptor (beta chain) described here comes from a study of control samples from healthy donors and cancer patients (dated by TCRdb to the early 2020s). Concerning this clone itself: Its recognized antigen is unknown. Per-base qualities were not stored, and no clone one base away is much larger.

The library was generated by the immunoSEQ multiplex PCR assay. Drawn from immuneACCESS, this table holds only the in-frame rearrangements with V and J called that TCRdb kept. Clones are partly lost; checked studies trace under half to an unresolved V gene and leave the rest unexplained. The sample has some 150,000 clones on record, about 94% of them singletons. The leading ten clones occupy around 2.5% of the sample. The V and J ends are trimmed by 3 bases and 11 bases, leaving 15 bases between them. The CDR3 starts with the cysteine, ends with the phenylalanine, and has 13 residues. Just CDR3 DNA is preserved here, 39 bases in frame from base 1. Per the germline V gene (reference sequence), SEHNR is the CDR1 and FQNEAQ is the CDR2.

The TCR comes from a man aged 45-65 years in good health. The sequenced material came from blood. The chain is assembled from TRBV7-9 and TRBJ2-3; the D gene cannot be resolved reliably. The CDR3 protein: CASSLHMALGQYF. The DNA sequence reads TGTGCCAGCAGCTTGCACATGGCCCTCGGGCAGTATTTT.